This TCR beta chain was identified in a study of shared clonotypes between healthy human individuals. Loaded into unsorted PBMC replicate PCRs was about 330 ng DNA, approximately 30,000 T cell genomes. Under the authors' procedure: From ImmunoSEQ came sequences covering only the junction and carrying no quality scores, so filtering differed. Only in-frame clones appear in the TCRdb table, and some are missing; sequencing was by immunoSEQ multiplex PCR. For V, J and clone size, that table is used; D and trimming come from the DNA. This sample carries about 560,000 clones, roughly 79% of them seen once, and the ten largest clones take 9.5% to 15%. J gave up 0 bases and V 5 bases, and 13 bases lay outside the gene matches. The CDR3 length is 18 residues. Germline V lookup: CDR1 SGHVS, CDR2 FNYEAQ.

This sequence originates from a woman aged 40 to 50 in good health. Some clones in this sample may be carry-over from other donors' samples. This chain joins TRBV7-6 and TRBJ2-3; TRBD2 agrees at 8 bases. Material for sequencing was PBMCs. Here the CDR3 reads CASSRPGGGRVSTDTQYF. CDR3 in DNA: TGTGCCAGCAGCCGACCAGGCGGGGGGAGGGTTAGCACAGATACGCAGTATTTT. The full variable domain, its missing parts supplied by reference TRBV7-6 and TRBJ2-3, is GAGVSQSPRYKVTKRGQDVALRCDPISGHVSLYWYRQALGQGPEFLTYFNYEAQQDKSGLPNDRFSAERPEGSISTLTIQRTEQRDSAMYRCASSRPGGGRVSTDTQYFGPGTRLTVL.